The rows below give T cell receptor beta chains drawn from one sample of a study of blood T cell repertoires in COVID-19. Sequencing was performed with immunoSEQ multiplex PCR; in TCRdb, only in-frame clones are kept and a portion is missing. The data show around 100,000 clones, about 85% seen once. Sequenced: peripheral blood. The receptors originated from a human donor in a cohort sampled during active COVID-19. Each CDR3 is given with its conserved first and last residue. D genes are given only for firm matches. Part of the rows lack a size; the others show once, few, many or a class for expanded clones.

V gene	D gene	J gene	clone size	CDR3 DNA	CDR3 protein
TRBV3-1/TRBV3-2	NA	TRBJ2-5	NA	TGTGCCAGCAGCCAAGTTGGGTCGGGAGAGACCCAGTACTTC	CASSQVGSGETQYF
TRBV5-1	NA	TRBJ2-3	NA	TGCGCCAGCAGCCTAGCGAAGGGCACAGATACGCAGTATTTT	CASSLAKGTDTQYF
TRBV7-3	TRBD1	TRBJ2-2	NA	TGTGCCAGCAGTCGAATCCCGCAACAGGGGACCACCGGGGAGCTGTTTTTT	CASSRIPQQGTTGELFF
TRBV7-2	NA	TRBJ2-2	NA	TGTGCCAGCAGCTTCGGGCAGGGTCTTTACACCGGGGAGCTGTTTTTT	CASSFGQGLYTGELFF
TRBV3-1/TRBV3-2	TRBD1	TRBJ1-3	NA	TGTGCCAGCAGCCAAGTGGCAGGGGGCGCACCCACCATATATTTT	CASSQVAGGAPTIYF
TRBV5-1	TRBD2	TRBJ2-1	NA	TGCGCCAGCAGCACCGGGACTAGCGGGAAGGGTGAGCAGTTCTTC	CASSTGTSGKGEQFF
TRBV4-3	NA	TRBJ2-1	NA	TGCGCCAGCAGCCAAGGTTATAACTACAATGAGCAGTTCTTC	CASSQGYNYNEQFF
TRBV3-1/TRBV3-2	TRBD2	TRBJ2-6	NA	TGTGCCAGCAGCCAACGCGGGAGTTCTGGGGCCAACGTCCTGACTTTC	CASSQRGSSGANVLTF
TRBV11-2	TRBD1	TRBJ1-5	NA	TGTGCCAGCAGCTTAGGGACCGGGACAGGGCGTCAGCCCCAGCATTTT	CASSLGTGTGRQPQHF
TRBV11-2	TRBD2	TRBJ2-1	NA	TGTGCCAGCAGCTTAGTCGCGGCCCGCGGAGCGGGGGGGTACAATGAGCAGTTCTTC	CASSLVAARGAGGYNEQFF
TRBV2	TRBD2	TRBJ2-3	NA	TGTGCCAGCAGTGGGTCTAGCGGGAGCTTGAGTACGCAGTATTTT	CASSGSSGSLSTQYF
TRBV7-9	TRBD1	TRBJ1-6	few	TGTGCCAGCAGCCCGCCCGGACAGGGCAATTCACCCCTCCACTTT	CASSPPGQGNSPLHF
TRBV7-2	NA	TRBJ2-5	NA	TGTGCCAGCAGCGCCCCCGGGGACTGGGAGACCCAGTACTTC	CASSAPGDWETQYF
TRBV28	NA	TRBJ2-7	NA	TGTGCCAGCAGCTCCCCCTCCTACGAGCAGTACTTC	CASSSPSYEQYF
TRBV6-5	NA	TRBJ2-5	medium-sized	TGTGCCAGCAGCCTCCTATCTCCACAAGAGACCCAGTACTTC	CASSLLSPQETQYF
TRBV9	NA	TRBJ1-2	once	TGTGCCAGCAGCGTAGGCGGGCAGACCAACTATGGCTACACCTTC	CASSVGGQTNYGYTF
TRBV5-6	NA	TRBJ2-3	NA	TGTGCCAGCAGCCAGTGGGACTGGGGTGATTTGTTTAGAGATACGCAGTATTTT	CASSQWDWGDLFRDTQYF
TRBV4-3	NA	TRBJ2-3	NA	TGCGCCAGCAGCCAAACTTCGAGGCTGTCCACAGATACGCAGTATTTT	CASSQTSRLSTDTQYF
TRBV5-4	NA	TRBJ2-7	NA	TGTGCCAGCAGCTTAGGCGGGACCCCCTACGAGCAGTACTTC	CASSLGGTPYEQYF
TRBV7-9	NA	TRBJ1-5	NA	TGTGCCAGCAGCTTCGGACAGAGCAATCAGCCCCAGCATTTT	CASSFGQSNQPQHF
TRBV3-1/TRBV3-2	TRBD1	TRBJ2-2	NA	TGTGCCAGCAGCTTCCGGACAGGGGATGGAACCGGGGAGCTGTTTTTT	CASSFRTGDGTGELFF
TRBV5-1	NA	TRBJ1-5	once	TGCGCCAGCAGCTTAGACAATAGCAATCAGCCCCAGCATTTT	CASSLDNSNQPQHF
TRBV5-1	TRBD1	TRBJ2-6	NA	TGCGCCAGCAGCAGGGACAGCTCTATGGGGGCCAACGTCCTGACTTTC	CASSRDSSMGANVLTF
TRBV5-1	TRBD2	TRBJ2-2	NA	TGCGCCAGCAGCTTGGATGCGGGAGCGAACACCGGGGAGCTGTTTTTT	CASSLDAGANTGELFF
TRBV12-3/TRBV12-4	TRBD1	TRBJ1-2	few	TGTGCCAGCAGTCCCAGACAGGGCGATGGCTACACCTTC	CASSPRQGDGYTF
TRBV5-4	TRBD1	TRBJ2-5	NA	TGTGCCAGCAGCTTTACGCAGGGGGCGAAGGGGACCCAGTACTTC	CASSFTQGAKGTQYF
TRBV7-2	TRBD2	TRBJ2-7	NA	TGTGCCAGCAGCTTGGTGGCGGGGGGGGAGTACGAGCAGTACTTC	CASSLVAGGEYEQYF
TRBV30	TRBD2	TRBJ2-2	NA	TGTGCCTGGAGTTTAGGACTAGCGAACACCGGGGAGCTGTTTTTT	CAWSLGLANTGELFF
TRBV19	NA	TRBJ1-2	once	TGTGCCAGTAGTATTGGACAGAGCTATGGCTACACCTTC	CASSIGQSYGYTF
TRBV10-3	NA	TRBJ2-3	NA	TGTGCCATCAGTGAGTCGGTGGCAGGCACAGATACGCAGTATTTT	CAISESVAGTDTQYF
TRBV7-2	NA	TRBJ1-4	NA	TGTGCCAGCAGCCCGGCCAGGGAAAAACTGTTTTTT	CASSPAREKLFF
TRBV19	TRBD1	TRBJ1-5	NA	TGTGCCAGTAGGGGACAGGGTAGCAATCAGCCCCAGCATTTT	CASRGQGSNQPQHF
TRBV6-5	NA	TRBJ2-7	NA	TGTGCCAGCATGGGCGGGACCCCCTACGAGCAGTACTTC	CASMGGTPYEQYF
TRBV5-4	TRBD2	TRBJ2-2	NA	TGTGCCAGCAGCTTTCTAGCGGGAGGGTACGGCGGGGAGCTGTTTTTT	CASSFLAGGYGGELFF
TRBV6-6	NA	TRBJ1-3	NA	TGTGCCAGCAGTTACGATAGGGGCTCTGGAAACACCATATATTTT	CASSYDRGSGNTIYF
TRBV4-2	TRBD2	TRBJ2-3	NA	TGTGCCAGCAGCCAAGTCGGCGGGAGGGCCCTCTGGAGCACAGATACGCAGTATTTT	CASSQVGGRALWSTDTQYF
TRBV6-2/TRBV6-3	NA	TRBJ1-1	NA	TGTGCCAGCAGTTATTCCGCTGGGGGGGATGAAGCTTTCTTT	CASSYSAGGDEAFF
TRBV28	TRBD1	TRBJ2-7	NA	TGTGCCAGCAGGGAGGGACAGGGAAGACGCGAGCAGTACTTC	CASREGQGRREQYF
TRBV18	NA	TRBJ2-7	few	TGTGCCAGCTCACCTTACTCCGATTACGAGCAGTACTTC	CASSPYSDYEQYF
TRBV11-1	NA	TRBJ2-7	NA	TGTGCCAGCAGCCAGGGTTGGATTTCCTACGAGCAGTACTTC	CASSQGWISYEQYF
TRBV9	TRBD1	TRBJ1-1	NA	TGTGCCAGCAGCGTTGGGACAGCGAACACTGAAGCTTTCTTT	CASSVGTANTEAFF
TRBV6-2/TRBV6-3	NA	TRBJ1-1	NA	TGTGCCAGCAGTCGGGGGACTGAAGCTTTCTTT	CASSRGTEAFF
TRBV7-2	TRBD2	TRBJ2-5	NA	TGTGCCAACACGGCTAGCGGGGGGGCCGGGGAGACCCAGTACTTC	CANTASGGAGETQYF
TRBV3-1/TRBV3-2	TRBD2	TRBJ2-3	NA	TGTGCCAGCAGCCAACTGCTAGCGGGGGGTGCGGATACGCAGTATTTT	CASSQLLAGGADTQYF
TRBV18	TRBD1	TRBJ1-5	NA	TGTGCCAGCTCACCGCAACAGGGGAACGATCAGCCCCAGCATTTT	CASSPQQGNDQPQHF
TRBV21-1	NA	TRBJ2-5	NA	TGTGCCAGCAGCCTACCGACTAGCGGGAAACAAGAGACCCAGTACTTC	CASSLPTSGKQETQYF
TRBV12-5	TRBD1	TRBJ2-2	NA	TGTGCTAGTGGTTTGAAACAGGGGGCGATGGCCGGGGAGCTGTTTTTT	CASGLKQGAMAGELFF
TRBV2	NA	TRBJ1-2	NA	TGTGCCAGCAGTGAAGCGAGACAACAGGTTCTGGGCTACACCTTC	CASSEARQQVLGYTF
TRBV5-5	TRBD1	TRBJ2-5	NA	TGTGCCAGCACCGTTACAGGGGGAGAGACCCAGTACTTC	CASTVTGGETQYF
TRBV7-2	TRBD1	TRBJ2-7	NA	TGTGCCAGCAGCTTATATTGGACAGGGAACTACGAGCAGTACTTC	CASSLYWTGNYEQYF
TRBV18	NA	TRBJ2-5	NA	TGTGCCAGCTCACTATACCAAGAGACCCAGTACTTC	CASSLYQETQYF
TRBV15	NA	TRBJ1-1	NA	TGTGCCACCAGCAGAGATTCGGCCAGGTCAACGAACACTGAAGCTTTCTTT	CATSRDSARSTNTEAFF
TRBV27	NA	TRBJ2-1	NA	TGTGCCAGCAGTCGCGGGGCCCTCGACAATGAGCAGTTCTTC	CASSRGALDNEQFF
TRBV19	NA	TRBJ1-2	NA	TGTGCCAGTAGACCTCCGGACGCGGGGAGAGGCTACACCTTC	CASRPPDAGRGYTF
TRBV19	NA	TRBJ1-3	NA	TGTGCCAGTAGCGGGGGGGGAAACACCATATATTTT	CASSGGGNTIYF
TRBV4-2	TRBD1	TRBJ1-5	NA	TGTGCCAGCAGCCAAACAGGACAGGGGTTCAATCAGCCCCAGCATTTT	CASSQTGQGFNQPQHF
TRBV7-2	TRBD2	TRBJ2-2	NA	TGTGCCAGCAGCTTCCCTAGCGGGGGGCTGACCGGGGAGCTGTTTTTT	CASSFPSGGLTGELFF
TRBV7-2	TRBD2	TRBJ2-3	once	TGTGCCAGCAGCGACCTGGGAGCGGGGGGGCCGCTTACGCAGTATTTT	CASSDLGAGGPLTQYF
TRBV7-9	NA	TRBJ1-6	NA	TGTGCCAGCAGCGTTGGGACAAGTAATTCACCCCTCCACTTT	CASSVGTSNSPLHF